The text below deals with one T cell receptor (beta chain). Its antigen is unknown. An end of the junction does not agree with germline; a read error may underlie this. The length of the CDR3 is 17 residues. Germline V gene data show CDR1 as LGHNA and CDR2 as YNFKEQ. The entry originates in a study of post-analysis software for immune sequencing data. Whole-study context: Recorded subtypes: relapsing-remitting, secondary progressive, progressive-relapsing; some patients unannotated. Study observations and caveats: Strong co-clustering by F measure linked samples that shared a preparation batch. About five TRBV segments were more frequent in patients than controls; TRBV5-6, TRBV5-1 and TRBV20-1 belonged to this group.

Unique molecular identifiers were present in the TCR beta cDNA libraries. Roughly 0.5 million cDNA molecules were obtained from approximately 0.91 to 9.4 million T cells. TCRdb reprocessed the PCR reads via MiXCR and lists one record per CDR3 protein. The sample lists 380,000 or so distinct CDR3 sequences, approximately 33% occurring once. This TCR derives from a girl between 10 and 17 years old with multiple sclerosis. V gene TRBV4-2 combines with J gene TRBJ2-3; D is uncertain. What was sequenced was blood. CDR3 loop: CASSLNGWWSPTATQYF. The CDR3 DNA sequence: TGTGCCAGCAGCCTTAACGGATGGTGGAGCCCCACAGCTACGCAGTATTTT.